This T cell receptor (beta chain) was found in a study of cytomegalovirus exposure and HLA in healthy donors. The length of the CDR3 is 12 residues. Germline CDR1 reads SNHLY; CDR2 reads FYNNEI. Primers included in the PCR were 60 Vbeta and 13 Jbeta primers. The authors' processing: A later analysis counted about 80 million unique TCR beta chains, around 10 million shared. Libraries were prepared by immunoSEQ multiplex PCR; TCRdb keeps only in-frame clonotypes and omits some of them. That table is the source of V, J and clone size, and D and trimming were worked out from the DNA. The data hold 150,000 to 250,000 clones, with 79% observed a single time.

This clonotype was sampled from a girl aged 5 to 17 in good health and CMV-seropositive. The chain uses TRBV2 and TRBJ2-1, with TRBD1 as a possible D gene (6 bases). Material for sequencing was PBMCs. The chain's CDR3 is CAWRTVYNEQFF. The CDR3 DNA reads TGTGCATGGCGGACAGTCTACAATGAGCAGTTCTTC.